Presented here are 16 T cell receptor beta chains from one specimen sequenced in a study of T cell responses to AZD1222 COVID-19 vaccine. Method: immunoSEQ multiplex PCR; TCRdb's copy keeps in-frame clones and lacks some. Among about 170,000 clones listed, 90% to 95% were seen once. Sequences were derived from peripheral blood, sampled on day 0 of AZD1222 vaccination. The origin of the receptors is an adult in good health.

This sequence joins TRBV9 and TRBJ1-1; D remains ambiguous. CDR1 is SGDLS and CDR2 is YYNGEE in the germline V gene. The CDR3 has 15 amino acids. V gave up 4 bases and J gave up 8 bases, with 21 bases separating them. The CDR3 DNA sequence: TGTGCCAGCAGCCCCCCGGCTATGCCCCGCCAAGAAGCTTTCTTT. This codes for CASSPPAMPRQEAFF.

J is TRBJ2-1 and V is TRBV6-6; 10 nucleotides align to TRBD1. CDR1 and CDR2 from the germline V gene are MNHNY and SVGAGI (reference sequence). Trimming at V came to 7 bases and at J to 11 bases, leaving 8 bases not matched to a gene. The CDR3 is 13 residues long. The CDR3 DNA follows: TGTGCCAGCACAGAGACAGGGGGCGGAAAGCAGTTCTTC. Its protein is CASTETGGGKQFF.

The chain carries TRBV2 and TRBJ1-2; D is possibly TRBD1 (5 bases). Trimming took off 3 bases at V and 4 bases at J, with 6 bases between the two ends. Germline assignment: CDR1 SNHLY and CDR2 FYNNEI. This CDR3 region has 12 residues. CDR3 DNA: TGTGCCAGCAGTGACAGGGTCTATGGCTACACCTTC. It specifies CASSDRVYGYTF.

The chain links TRBV19 to TRBJ1-4; 7 positions match TRBD1. From germline, CDR1 is LNHDA and CDR2 SQIVND (reference sequence). V lost 4 bases and J lost 5; bases outside the gene matches: 4. This CDR3 spans 14 amino acids. The CDR3, as DNA: TGTGCCAGTAGTACAGACAGGGAGAATGAAAAACTGTTTTTT. It yields the protein CASSTDRENEKLFF.

The chain has TRBV3-1 (or the pseudogene TRBV3-2) and TRBJ2-2, with D perhaps matching TRBD1 or TRBD2 (6 bases each). Germline loops: CDR1 LGHDT, CDR2 YNNKEL (reference sequence). Trimming took off 3 bases at V and 2 bases at J, with 13 bases between the two ends. This CDR3 has 16 amino acids. Here the CDR3 reads CASSHPRGRNTGELFF. CDR3 DNA: TGTGCCAGCAGCCATCCCCGGGGGCGAAACACCGGGGAGCTGTTTTTT.

The genes are TRBV5-4 and TRBJ2-7; D is possibly TRBD2 (6 bases). Trimming stripped 4 bases from V and 0 bases from J, with 14 bases between. The germline V gene encodes CDR1 SGHNT and CDR2 YYREEE (reference sequence). The CDR3 has 15 residues. The chain's CDR3 is CASSPSSGRSYEQYF. The CDR3 nucleotides are TGTGCCAGCAGCCCCTCCAGCGGGCGCTCCTACGAGCAGTACTTC. The variable domain in full, with the rest retrieved from reference TRBV5-4 and TRBJ2-7, is ETGVTQSPTHLIKTRGQQVTLRCSSQSGHNTVSWYQQALGQGPQFIFQYYREEENGRGNFPPRFSGLQFPNYSSELNVNALELDDSALYLCASSPSSGRSYEQYFGPGTRLTVT.

The V and J genes are TRBV11-3 and TRBJ2-1, with 12 bases matching TRBD2. The J segment lost 5 bases and the V segment lost 1 base, leaving 0 bases of the junction unmatched. The germline V gene has CDR1 SGHNT and CDR2 YENEEA. The CDR3 length is 15 residues. CDR3 sequence reads: CASSLGLAGDNEQFF. In DNA form, the CDR3 reads TGTGCCAGCAGCTTAGGACTAGCGGGAGACAATGAGCAGTTCTTC.

This sequence joins TRBV28 and TRBJ2-2; maybe TRBD1 (5 bases). The germline V and J ends were trimmed by 5 bases and 5 bases, with 15 bases remaining between them. The CDR3 has 15 amino acids. Germline V lookup: CDR1 MDHEN, CDR2 SYDVKM. The CDR3 protein is CASSRVGVGTGELFF. The CDR3 nucleotides are TGTGCCAGCAGTCGAGTAGGGGTAGGGACCGGGGAGCTGTTTTTT.

This clone was found once. In DNA form, the CDR3 reads TGTGCCAGCAGCTTATGGAGGGGGGAGCTGTTTTTT. Amino acid sequence: CASSLWRGELFF. The rearrangement links TRBV11-3 to TRBJ2-2; a possible D gene is TRBD2 (5 bases). The CDR3 totals 12 residues. V lost 2 bases and J lost 8, with 6 bases in between. Germline values: CDR1 SGHNT, CDR2 YENEEA.

The J gene is TRBJ1-2, the V gene TRBV5-4; weak D call: TRBD1 (5 bases). The germline V and J ends were trimmed by 4 bases and 4 bases, with 8 bases remaining between them. The germline V gene has CDR1 SGHNT and CDR2 YYREEE (reference sequence). This CDR3 is built from 12 residues. Here the CDR3 reads CASSRDLYGYTF. The CDR3 DNA sequence: TGTGCCAGCAGCCGGGACCTCTATGGCTACACCTTC.

CDR3 region: CASSSRLAGGGNEQFF. CDR3 bases: TGTGCCAGCAGCTCCAGACTAGCGGGAGGGGGGAATGAGCAGTTCTTC. This chain links TRBV7-6 with TRBJ2-1; TRBD2 agrees at 14 bases. J was trimmed by 7 bases and V by 4 bases; bases with no gene match: 6. CDR1 is SGHVS and CDR2 is FNYEAQ in the germline V gene. The CDR3 extends over 16 amino acids.

The CDR3 DNA sequence: TGTGCCAGCAGCCGGCCTACTAGCGGGAGTCTTGAGCAGTACTTC. Its protein is CASSRPTSGSLEQYF. This sequence joins TRBV7-8 and TRBJ2-7; TRBD2 matches at 11 bases. The CDR3 is made up of 15 amino acids. The J segment lost 7 bases and the V segment lost 5 bases, leaving 10 bases of the junction unmatched. Germline CDR1 reads SGHVS; CDR2 reads FQNEAQ. Full variable domain (rest looked up from reference TRBV7-8 and TRBJ2-7): GAGVSQSPRYKVAKRGQDVALRCDPISGHVSLFWYQQALGQGPEFLTYFQNEAQLDKSGLPSDRFFAERPEGSVSTLKIQRTQQEDSAVYLCASSRPTSGSLEQYFGPGTRLTVT.

The gene calls are TRBV27 and TRBJ2-5; D may be TRBD2 (6 bases). This CDR3 is 14 amino acids long. CDR1 and CDR2 from the germline V gene are MNHEY and SMNVEV (reference sequence). V was pared by 0 bases and J by 4 bases, with 9 bases between. CDR3 sequence: CASSLSAGRETQYF. DNA for the CDR3: TGTGCCAGCAGTTTATCGGCGGGACGAGAGACCCAGTACTTC.

V and J are TRBV10-3 and TRBJ1-2, with TRBD1 identical over 12 bases. Germline V gene lookup returns CDR1 ENHRY and CDR2 SYGVKD. The junction had 10 bases not matched to a gene; V was cut back by 9 bases and J by 8 bases. The CDR3 is made up of 14 amino acids. The CDR3 DNA reads TGTGCCATTACACCGGGACAGGGGGCGCGAGGCTACACCTTC. This encodes CAITPGQGARGYTF.

Points on this clone: The same CDR3 is also encoded by other DNA sequences in this sample. This rearrangement joins TRBV12-3 or TRBV12-4 to TRBJ1-1, with D unclear. This CDR3 is 11 amino acids long. V was pared by 3 bases and J by 6 bases, with 5 bases between. This chain's CDR3 is CASSFGAEAFF. The CDR3, as DNA: TGTGCCAGCAGTTTTGGTGCTGAAGCTTTCTTT.

This clone was found once. This rearrangement joins TRBV27 to TRBJ1-1; D call uncertain. This CDR3 is 13 amino acids long. Germline V CDR1 and CDR2: MNHEY, SMNVEV (reference sequence). V gave up 8 bases and J gave up 1 base, with 11 bases separating them. The CDR3 protein is CASFYGPNTEAFF. DNA for the CDR3: TGTGCCAGCTTCTACGGCCCGAACACTGAAGCTTTCTTT.